This T cell receptor beta chain was sequenced in a study of T cells in Graves' hyperthyroidism and ophthalmopathy. Study details: Before treatment of any kind, peripheral blood was taken at initial diagnosis.

Germline V gives CDR1 MDHEN, CDR2 SYDVKM. The ends lost 3 bases at V and 4 bases at J; junction bases unmatched: 2. CDR3 size: 13 residues. RNA transcripts gave rise to amplified TCR beta CDR3 regions. The study used the HTBI primer set for a first-round RT-PCR of the TCR CDR3. TCRdb re-called the multiplex PCR reads with MiXCR, one entry per CDR3 protein. The sample carries fewer than 850,000 distinct CDR3 sequences, around 15% recorded once. This clonotype was found many times. Calling Graves' hyperthyroidism stable meant ophthalmopathy did not progress within 18 months. Uncontrolled infection, other autoimmune disease, pregnancy or lactation led to exclusion. The PBMCs studied were ones that came from 8.5 to 10 ml fresh peripheral blood.

The source material was blood. The origin of this receptor is a man aged 45-60 years with Graves' hyperthyroidism. This chain links TRBV28 with TRBJ1-2; 7 bases are shared with TRBD1. The CDR3 coding sequence is TGTGCCAGCAGTTTCAGGGGGAGCTATGGCTACACCTTC. Translated: CASSFRGSYGYTF.